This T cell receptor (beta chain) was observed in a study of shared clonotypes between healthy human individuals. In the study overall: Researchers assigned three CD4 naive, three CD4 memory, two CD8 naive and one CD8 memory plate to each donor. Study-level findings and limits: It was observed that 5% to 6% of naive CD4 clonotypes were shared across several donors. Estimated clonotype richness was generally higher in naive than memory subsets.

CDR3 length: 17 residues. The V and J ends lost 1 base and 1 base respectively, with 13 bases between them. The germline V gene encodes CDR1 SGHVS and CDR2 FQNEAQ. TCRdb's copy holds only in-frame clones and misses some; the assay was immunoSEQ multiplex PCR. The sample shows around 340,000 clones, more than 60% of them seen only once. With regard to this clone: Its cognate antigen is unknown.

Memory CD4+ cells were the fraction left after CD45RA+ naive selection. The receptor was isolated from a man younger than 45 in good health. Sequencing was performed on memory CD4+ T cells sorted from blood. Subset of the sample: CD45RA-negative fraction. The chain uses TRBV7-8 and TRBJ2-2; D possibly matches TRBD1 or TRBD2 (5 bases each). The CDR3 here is CASSLVGQGVNTGELFF. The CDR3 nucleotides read TGTGCCAGCAGCTTAGTTGGTCAGGGAGTGAACACCGGGGAGCTGTTTTTT.